This passage covers 27 T cell receptor beta chains from one sample sequenced in a study of blood T cells in healthy people across ages. The second PCR ran roughly 6 to 11 cycles with a sample-barcoded 5' primer and J-beta primers. MiXCR, run by TCRdb on the 5' RACE reads, gives a single entry per CDR3 protein. In the table there are 800,000 or so distinct CDR3 sequences, approximately 25% of which are singletons. These sequences were also reported in another study, on T cells of mothers and their children.

The material sequenced was blood. The receptors were sampled from a boy between 10 and 17 years old in good health.

This clonotype came up a few times. J is TRBJ1-1 and V is TRBV4-1, with 7 bases that match TRBD1. There are 14 residues in the CDR3. Germline V lookup: CDR1 MGHRA, CDR2 YSYEKL. J was trimmed by 8 bases and V by 4 bases; bases with no gene match: 10. The CDR3 DNA sequence: TGCGCCAGCAGCCGGAAACAGGGAGGGGGCGAAGCTTTCTTT. Residues: CASSRKQGGGEAFF.

V gene TRBV20-1 combines with J gene TRBJ1-1; D possibly corresponds to TRBD1 (6 bases). CDR3 length equals 16 residues. Trimming took off 5 bases at V and 0 bases at J, with 19 bases between the two ends. Germline V gene lookup returns CDR1 DFQATT and CDR2 SNEGSKA (reference sequence). The CDR3 DNA follows: TGCAGTGCTGGACAGACGACTGGGACTCTGAACACTGAAGCTTTCTTT. It encodes CSAGQTTGTLNTEAFF.

Worth noting for this clonotype: A junction end diverges from the germline sequence, so it may reflect a read error. This rearrangement joins TRBV4-3 to TRBJ1-2, with 7 bases aligning to TRBD1. The CDR3 totals 13 residues. Germline V gene data show CDR1 as LGHNA and CDR2 as YSLEER. CDR3 sequence reads: CASSQTGAQGFTF. The CDR3 nucleotides read TGCGCTAGCAGCCAAACAGGGGCGCAGGGCTTCACCTTC.

The gene calls are TRBV6-5 and TRBJ2-6; D is unresolved. V was trimmed by 0 bases and J by 0 bases, leaving 12 bases between them. Germline loops: CDR1 MNHEY, CDR2 SVGAGI. The CDR3 contains 18 residues. The CDR3 nucleotides are TGTGCCAGCAGTTACTCCCGCAGAACCAACTCTGGGGCCAACGTCCTGACTTTC. It specifies CASSYSRRTNSGANVLTF.

The J gene is TRBJ2-5, the V gene TRBV5-1; 7 nucleotides line up with TRBD2. Trimming cost V 4 bases and J 5 bases; bases outside gene matches: 8. The CDR3 has 14 amino acids. Looked up from germline, CDR1 is SGHRS and CDR2 is YFSETQ. CDR3 amino acids: CASSPAGAVETQYF. In DNA, the CDR3 is TGCGCCAGCAGCCCGGCGGGAGCCGTTGAGACCCAGTACTTC.

This clonotype was observed a few times. This could be a read error, since a much larger clone is one nucleotide away. This rearrangement joins TRBV7-2 to TRBJ2-7; D uncertain. V was cut by 6 bases and J by 6 bases, with 21 bases left in between. CDR3 length: 15 amino acids. CDR1 SGHTA and CDR2 FQGNSA come from the germline V gene. In nucleotides, the CDR3 is TGTGCCAGCAGGCTTAGAGCCATGAGTGAAGCCGAGCAGTACTTC. It codes for CASRLRAMSEAEQYF.

The genes are TRBV2 and TRBJ2-5; D is unresolved. The DNA end lines up better with TRBJ2-7; the J call may be wrong. The CDR3 length is 11 residues. CDR1 and CDR2 (germline): SNHLY, FYNNEI. The CDR3 loop is CASKLTYEQYF. The CDR3 DNA sequence: TGTGCCAGCAAGCTTACGTACGAGCAGTACTTC.

J is TRBJ2-7 and V is TRBV29-1; no reliable D call. Trimming took 4 bases from V and 7 from J, leaving 17 bases between them. Germline V gene data show CDR1 as SQVTM and CDR2 as ANQGSEA. The CDR3 runs 13 residues. CDR3 nucleotides: TGCAGCGTTGGCTGGGTTGGGGTCCGGGAGCAGTACTTC. As protein: CSVGWVGVREQYF.

The chain employs TRBV6-4 and TRBJ1-5; 9 bases agree with TRBD1. This CDR3 region has 14 residues. CDR1 and CDR2 from the germline V gene are MRHNA and SNTAGT. After removal of 6 bases from V and 6 bases from J, the junction contained 6 bases not matched to a gene. Written as DNA, the CDR3 is TGTGCCAGCAGCCCCGGGACAGGGTTTCAGCCCCAGCATTTT. The encoded protein is CASSPGTGFQPQHF.

The chain combines TRBV2 with TRBJ1-4, with D maybe TRBD1 (5 bases). Looked up from germline, CDR1 is SNHLY and CDR2 is FYNNEI. The germline V and J ends were trimmed by 1 base and 2 bases, with 17 bases remaining between them. The length of the CDR3 is 18 residues. Here the CDR3 reads CASSEVSAGTLTNEKLFF. CDR3 DNA: TGTGCCAGCAGTGAAGTTTCGGCAGGGACGTTGACTAATGAAAAACTGTTTTTT.

The genes are TRBV20-1 and TRBJ2-7; 7 bases map to TRBD1. In germline, CDR1 is DFQATT, CDR2 SNEGSKA (reference sequence). CDR3 length: 15 residues. The V gene end was trimmed by 0 bases and the J gene end by 0 bases; junction bases not matched to a gene: 5. In DNA form, the CDR3 reads TGCAGTGCTAGAGATGTCAGGGACAGCTCCTACGAGCAGTACTTC. Translating it yields CSARDVRDSSYEQYF.

This chain uses TRBV7-9 with TRBJ2-3, with 8 bases matching TRBD1. V dropped 3 bases and J dropped 8; count of bases not matched to a gene: 10. The CDR3 loop spans 15 amino acids. Per the germline V gene, CDR1 is SEHNR and CDR2 is FQNEAQ (reference sequence). The chain's CDR3 is CASSLAGGPTGTQYF. In DNA, the CDR3 is TGTGCCAGCAGCTTGGCAGGGGGCCCGACTGGTACGCAGTATTTT.

This clonotype was found a few times. This rearrangement joins TRBV29-1 to TRBJ1-2; 9 bases match TRBD1. Trimming cost V 3 bases and J 8 bases; bases outside gene matches: 10. The CDR3 spans 14 residues. Germline loops: CDR1 SQVTM, CDR2 ANQGSEA. CDR3 DNA sequence: TGCAGCGTTGACCCGGACAGGGGAGAGGAAGGCTACACCTTC. Translation: CSVDPDRGEEGYTF.

In its sample, this clonotype was seen a few times. V gene TRBV4-2 combines with J gene TRBJ2-5; TRBD1 matches 9 bases. Germline assignment: CDR1 LGHNA and CDR2 YNFKEQ. J lost 4 bases, V lost 4 bases, and 10 bases had no gene match. The CDR3 totals 16 residues. The CDR3: CASSLDRGSDGETQYF. Written as DNA, the CDR3 is TGTGCCAGCAGCCTGGACAGGGGATCTGATGGAGAGACCCAGTACTTC.

This clonotype has just a few counts. As DNA, the CDR3 is TGTGCCATCAGTGAGTCGTGGGGGACTAGCACAGATACGCAGTATTTT. It yields the protein CAISESWGTSTDTQYF. The rearrangement joins TRBV10-3 to TRBJ2-3, with TRBD2 as a possible D gene (6 bases). CDR3 length: 16 residues. The germline V gene has CDR1 ENHRY and CDR2 SYGVKD. Trimming removed 0 bases at V and 0 bases at J, with 10 bases between.

V and J are TRBV29-1 and TRBJ1-4; D gene ambiguous. The ends were cut back, 4 bases at V and 7 bases at J, with 13 bases in the middle. From germline, CDR1 is SQVTM and CDR2 ANQGSEA. The CDR3 contains 13 residues. This CDR3 reads CSVVGSGSEKLFF. The CDR3 bases are TGCAGCGTTGTCGGGAGCGGTAGTGAAAAACTGTTTTTT.

The J gene is TRBJ1-5, the V gene TRBV24-1, with 8 bases that match TRBD1. V lost 4 bases, J lost 9 bases, and 10 bases stayed unmatched. Germline V lookup: CDR1 KGHDR, CDR2 SFDVKD. CDR3 length equals 15 residues. The CDR3 DNA reads TGTGCCACCAGTGACCCCTCAGGGGGCGCGGGGCCCCAGCATTTT. Encoded protein: CATSDPSGGAGPQHF.

The chain joins TRBV20-1 to TRBJ2-7; tentative D call: TRBD2 (6 bases). Germline CDR1 DFQATT, CDR2 SNEGSKA (reference sequence). CDR3 length: 14 amino acids. Trimming removed 1 base at V and 2 bases at J, with 12 bases between. The CDR3 DNA sequence: TGCAGTGCTAGAGTCGACCAGCGGGCCTACGAGCAGTACTTC. It yields the protein CSARVDQRAYEQYF.

There are a few counts of this clonotype. V and J are TRBV5-1 and TRBJ1-1; a weak D match, TRBD1 (5 bases). Between the trimmed V and J ends, which lost 5 bases and 4 bases, there was a span of 15 bases. The CDR3 totals 14 residues. Looked up from germline, CDR1 is SGHRS and CDR2 is YFSETQ. The CDR3 here is CASRSGELSTEAFF. In DNA form, the CDR3 reads TGCGCCAGCAGGTCGGGGGAGTTAAGCACTGAAGCTTTCTTT. Supplemented by reference TRBV5-1 and TRBJ1-1, the full variable domain reads KAGVTQTPRYLIKTRGQQVTLSCSPISGHRSVSWYQQTPGQGLQFLFEYFSETQRNKGNFPGRFSGRQFSNSRSEMNVSTLELGDSALYLCASRSGELSTEAFFGQGTRLTVV.

The CDR3 is CASSMAGRNTEAFF. In nucleotides, the CDR3 is TGTGCCAGTAGTATGGCCGGACGGAACACTGAAGCTTTCTTT. The gene calls are TRBV19 and TRBJ1-1; D is unresolved. CDR1 and CDR2 (germline): LNHDA, SQIVND (reference sequence). The CDR3 extends over 14 amino acids. The V and J ends lost 3 bases and 1 base respectively, with 9 bases between them.

This rearrangement joins TRBV7-9 to TRBJ1-2; tentatively, D is TRBD1 (5 bases). V lost 5 bases and J 4 bases, leaving 14 bases between the germline ends. The germline V gene encodes CDR1 SEHNR and CDR2 FQNEAQ (reference sequence). This CDR3 comprises 14 residues. CDR3 sequence: CASSPGPITYGYTF. In DNA, the CDR3 is TGTGCCAGCAGCCCGGGACCTATAACCTATGGCTACACCTTC.

This chain joins TRBV12-3 or TRBV12-4 and TRBJ2-5; D not certain. Trimming left V 3 bases short and J 2 bases short, with 10 bases between. The CDR3 is 14 amino acids. CDR3 residues: CASSFSAQQETQYF. The CDR3 nucleotides are TGTGCCAGCAGTTTTTCGGCTCAGCAAGAGACCCAGTACTTC.

This chain's CDR3 is CASSAKSGQVHSEQYF. The CDR3 DNA reads as TGTGCCAGCAGTGCGAAGTCAGGGCAAGTACACAGCGAGCAGTACTTC. V usage is TRBV6-1 and J usage is TRBJ2-5, with a tentative D call TRBD1 (5 bases). The closer fit of TRBJ2-7 to the DNA end suggests the J call may be wrong. From germline, CDR1 is MNHNS and CDR2 SASEGT. The CDR3 is made up of 16 amino acids.

J is TRBJ2-3 and V is TRBV29-1; D uncertain. Germline CDR1 and CDR2: SQVTM and ANQGSEA. The CDR3 consists of 13 residues. Trimming stripped 7 bases from V and 3 bases from J, with 14 bases between. CDR3 in amino acids: CSGLRELTDTQYF. CDR3 nucleotide sequence: TGCAGCGGGCTTCGAGAGCTGACAGATACGCAGTATTTT.

This clonotype was picked up a small number of times. This chain joins TRBV28 and TRBJ1-6; tentatively, D is TRBD1 (5 bases). V was shortened by 5 bases and J by 9 bases, with 20 bases between the two germline ends. The CDR3 covers 16 residues. Germline V lookup: CDR1 MDHEN, CDR2 SYDVKM. The CDR3 sequence: CASSPTRLDGGSPLHF. The DNA of the CDR3 is TGTGCCAGCAGTCCTACGCGCCTCGACGGGGGTTCACCCCTCCACTTT.

This clonotype showed up many times. The rearrangement joins TRBV20-1 to TRBJ1-1; TRBD1 aligns across 7 bases. The trim removed 2 bases at V and 3 bases at J, leaving 0 bases unmatched. Looked up from germline, CDR1 is DFQATT and CDR2 is SNEGSKA (reference sequence). The CDR3 loop spans 12 amino acids. The CDR3 sequence: CSARQGDTEAFF. The CDR3 bases are TGCAGTGCTAGACAGGGGGACACTGAAGCTTTCTTT.

The rearrangement uses TRBV7-6 and TRBJ1-5; D unclear. Germline V gives CDR1 SGHVS, CDR2 FNYEAQ. The CDR3 is 18 amino acids. The ends were cut back, 5 bases at V and 0 bases at J, with 20 bases in the middle. In DNA, the CDR3 is TGTGCCAGCAGCCTAAATACGCCCGCGGGGTATAGCAATCAGCCCCAGCATTTT. This codes for CASSLNTPAGYSNQPQHF.